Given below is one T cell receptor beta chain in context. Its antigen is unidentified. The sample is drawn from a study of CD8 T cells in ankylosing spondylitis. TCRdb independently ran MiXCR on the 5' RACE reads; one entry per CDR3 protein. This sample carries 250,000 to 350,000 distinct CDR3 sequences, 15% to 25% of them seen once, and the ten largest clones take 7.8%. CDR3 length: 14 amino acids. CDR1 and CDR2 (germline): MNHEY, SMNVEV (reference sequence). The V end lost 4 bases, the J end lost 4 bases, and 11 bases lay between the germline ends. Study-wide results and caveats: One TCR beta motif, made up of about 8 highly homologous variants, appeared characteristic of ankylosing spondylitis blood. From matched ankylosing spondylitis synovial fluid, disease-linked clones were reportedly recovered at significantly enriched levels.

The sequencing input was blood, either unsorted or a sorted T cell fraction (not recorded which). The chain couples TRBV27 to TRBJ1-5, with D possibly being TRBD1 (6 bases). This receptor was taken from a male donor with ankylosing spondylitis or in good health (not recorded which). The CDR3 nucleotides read TGTGCCAGCAGTTCTACAGGGATGAATCAGCCCCAGCATTTT. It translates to CASSSTGMNQPQHF.